Listed below are T cell receptor beta chains from one sample, sequenced in a study of beta chain features in type 1 diabetes. Sequenced by immunoSEQ multiplex PCR; TCRdb stores in-frame clones only, minus some. The sample holds nearly 350,000 clones, roughly a tenth seen once. The specimen sequenced was central memory CD4+ T cells from blood. The receptors were sampled from a man aged 25 to 45 with type 1 diabetes. Both conserved end residues are part of each CDR3.

TRBJ2-7,TRBV7-9,CASAGAVYEQYF
TRBJ1-6,TRBV27,CASSLTGQGALGDPLHF
TRBJ2-2,TRBV5-6,CASSPGLAGERTGELFF
TRBJ1-4,TRBV7-9,CASSLAPTGREKLFF
TRBJ2-6,TRBV4-2,CASRLDSSGANVLTF
TRBJ2-1,TRBV7-9,CASSLITSSNEQFF
TRBJ2-2,TRBV4-1,CASSQAGTVNTGELFF
TRBJ2-5,TRBV4-1,CASSQEYGASGGQETQYF
TRBJ1-1,TRBV5-1,CASSPWGDTNTEAFF
TRBJ1-3,TRBV5-1,CASRPGTADSGNTIYF
-,TRBV5-1,CASSLDPGPYEQYF
TRBJ2-7,TRBV23-1,CASSHPSFGGGFYEQYF
TRBJ1-1,TRBV9,CASSPEGTRAFF
TRBJ2-3,TRBV14,CASSPKTGLSTDTQYF
TRBJ2-7,TRBV7-2,CASSFTQGAYEQYF
TRBJ2-7,TRBV5-1,CASSLGSTVYEQYF
TRBJ2-7,TRBV29-1,CSVNGGGEQYF
TRBJ2-7,TRBV2,CASSVPNAYEQYF
TRBJ1-1,TRBV4-3,CASSQDLDREAFF
TRBJ2-1,TRBV5-1,CASSLAHRTSNEQFF
TRBJ2-1,TRBV5-1,CASSPGQGNNEQFF
TRBJ2-3,TRBV19,CASKERSTDTQYF
TRBJ1-5,TRBV2,CASDRGQGNQPQHF
TRBJ2-5,TRBV7-2,CASSLNPAGGQETQYF
TRBJ2-7,TRBV27,CASSARNSYEQYF
TRBJ2-5,TRBV6-5,CASSYQLQTFRETQYF
TRBJ1-4,TRBV28,CASSRTGLELFF
TRBJ1-2,TRBV15,CATSRDSFNYGYTF
TRBJ2-5,TRBV7-7,CASSSGQGRETQYF
TRBJ1-5,TRBV19,CASSIGINQPQHF
TRBJ1-6,TRBV7-9,CASSLPYGNNSPLHF
TRBJ1-1,TRBV23-1,CASSQGLNTEAFF
TRBJ1-3,TRBV18,CASSAGTASSGNTIYF